This T cell receptor (beta chain) is drawn from a study of T cell responses to AZD1222 COVID-19 vaccine. The assay was immunoSEQ multiplex PCR, and TCRdb's table has in-frame clones only and misses some. In the table there are under 300,000 clones, just over 90% of which are singletons. Germline V gene data show CDR1 as SGHTA and CDR2 as FQGNSA. The CDR3 contains 13 residues. V shed 4 bases and J 2 bases; nucleotides not matched to a gene: 1. The sequencing here drew on peripheral blood, taken on day 0 of AZD1222 vaccination. The chain couples TRBV7-2 to TRBJ2-5, with 7 bases identical to TRBD2. This TCR was sampled from an adult in good health. This CDR3 is CASSWTRQETQYF. CDR3 DNA sequence: TGTGCCAGCAGCTGGACTAGGCAAGAGACCCAGTACTTC.